The rows below give T cell receptor beta chains drawn from one sample of a study of blood T cells in healthy people across ages. TCRdb re-called the 5' RACE reads with MiXCR, one entry per CDR3 protein. The sample holds under 2,000,000 distinct CDR3 sequences, approximately 50% seen once. The sequencing sample was made of blood. These receptor sequences come from a woman aged 40 to 55 in good health. Each CDR3 is given with its conserved first and last residue. The D gene is left open where the match is weak. Clone size is given for some rows only: seen once, a few or many times, or a class if the clone is expanded.

clone size: once; V gene: TRBV6-5; J gene: TRBJ2-3; D gene: TRBD2; CDR3 protein: CASSQLAGTTATQYF; CDR3 DNA: TGTGCCAGCAGCCAACTAGCGGGGACCACAGCTACGCAGTATTTT
clone size: .; V gene: TRBV4-2; J gene: TRBJ2-3; D gene: .; CDR3 protein: CASSQTLPRGRTDTQYF; CDR3 DNA: TGTGCCAGCAGCCAAACCCTCCCGAGGGGAAGGACAGATACGCAGTATTTT
clone size: .; V gene: TRBV5-1; J gene: TRBJ2-1; D gene: TRBD1; CDR3 protein: CASSLAKDTGGYNEQFF; CDR3 DNA: TGCGCCAGCAGCCTGGCGAAGGATACAGGGGGATACAATGAGCAGTTCTTC
clone size: .; V gene: TRBV6-6; J gene: TRBJ2-1; D gene: TRBD2; CDR3 protein: CASSYSGPRGDQETQFF; CDR3 DNA: TGTGCCAGCAGTTACTCGGGGCCCCGGGGGGATCAAGAGACCCAGTTCTTC
clone size: few; V gene: TRBV18; J gene: TRBJ2-1; D gene: .; CDR3 protein: CASSPGLLGFF; CDR3 DNA: TGTGCCAGCTCACCTGGGCTCCTCGGGTTCTTC
clone size: .; V gene: TRBV11-2; J gene: TRBJ2-4; D gene: TRBD1; CDR3 protein: CASSLGFQGAREQYF; CDR3 DNA: TGTGCCAGCAGCTTAGGTTTCCAGGGGGCGCGAGAGCAGTACTTC
clone size: .; V gene: TRBV12-3/TRBV12-4; J gene: TRBJ2-7; D gene: .; CDR3 protein: CASSYPPLIYEQYF; CDR3 DNA: TGTGCCAGCAGTTATCCCCCCTTAATCTACGAGCAGTACTTC
clone size: .; V gene: TRBV19; J gene: TRBJ2-3; D gene: .; CDR3 protein: CASRSRGHTDTQYF; CDR3 DNA: TGTGCCAGTAGATCTAGGGGTCACACAGATACGCAGTATTTT
clone size: .; V gene: TRBV9; J gene: TRBJ1-4; D gene: .; CDR3 protein: CASSATMQTNEKLFF; CDR3 DNA: TGTGCCAGCAGTGCGACGATGCAAACTAATGAAAAACTGTTTTTT
clone size: .; V gene: TRBV5-1; J gene: TRBJ2-3; D gene: .; CDR3 protein: CASSSAGTWTDTQYF; CDR3 DNA: TGCGCCAGCAGCTCAGCCGGGACTTGGACAGATACGCAGTATTTT
clone size: .; V gene: TRBV14; J gene: TRBJ1-1; D gene: .; CDR3 protein: CASSREDYTEAFF; CDR3 DNA: TGTGCCAGCAGCCGAGAGGATTACACTGAAGCTTTCTTT
clone size: .; V gene: TRBV6-2/TRBV6-3; J gene: TRBJ2-7; D gene: .; CDR3 protein: CASSYFFPGSSSYEQYF; CDR3 DNA: TGTGCCAGCAGTTACTTCTTCCCCGGGTCGAGCTCCTACGAGCAGTACTTC
clone size: .; V gene: TRBV27; J gene: TRBJ1-2; D gene: .; CDR3 protein: CASTGRGALNYGYTF; CDR3 DNA: TGTGCCAGCACCGGGCGCGGGGCCCTTAACTATGGCTACACCTTC
clone size: .; V gene: TRBV6-6; J gene: TRBJ2-1; D gene: .; CDR3 protein: CASRTEETQFF; CDR3 DNA: TGTGCCAGCAGGACAGAAGAGACCCAGTTCTTC
clone size: .; V gene: TRBV20-1; J gene: TRBJ2-1; D gene: .; CDR3 protein: CSANRETYNEQFF; CDR3 DNA: TGCAGTGCTAATAGGGAAACCTACAATGAGCAGTTCTTC
clone size: .; V gene: TRBV5-1; J gene: TRBJ2-7; D gene: TRBD1; CDR3 protein: CASSPRTGGGEYEQYF; CDR3 DNA: TGCGCCAGCAGCCCGAGGACAGGGGGCGGGGAGTACGAGCAGTACTTC
clone size: few; V gene: TRBV28; J gene: TRBJ2-1; D gene: .; CDR3 protein: CASSLVRGSWPDEQFF; CDR3 DNA: TGTGCCAGCAGTTTAGTGAGGGGCAGTTGGCCTGATGAGCAGTTCTTC
clone size: .; V gene: TRBV28; J gene: TRBJ1-2; D gene: TRBD1; CDR3 protein: CAGSLAGQGYGYTF; CDR3 DNA: TGTGCCGGCAGTTTAGCGGGACAGGGCTATGGCTACACCTTC
clone size: .; V gene: TRBV24-1; J gene: TRBJ2-5; D gene: .; CDR3 protein: CATSDSAQNAQETQYF; CDR3 DNA: TGTGCCACCAGTGATTCGGCTCAAAATGCGCAAGAGACCCAGTACTTC
clone size: few; V gene: TRBV15; J gene: TRBJ2-3; D gene: .; CDR3 protein: CATIQPGHKADTQYF; CDR3 DNA: TGTGCCACCATACAACCGGGACATAAAGCAGATACGCAGTATTTT
clone size: .; V gene: TRBV24-1; J gene: TRBJ2-3; D gene: TRBD2; CDR3 protein: CATSDSAGTSGTDTQYF; CDR3 DNA: TGTGCCACCAGTGATTCGGCCGGGACTAGCGGGACAGATACGCAGTATTTT
clone size: .; V gene: TRBV10-3; J gene: TRBJ1-2; D gene: TRBD1; CDR3 protein: CAISELGQGGYGYTF; CDR3 DNA: TGTGCCATCAGTGAGCTAGGACAGGGTGGCTATGGCTACACCTTC
clone size: .; V gene: TRBV4-2; J gene: TRBJ2-1; D gene: .; CDR3 protein: CASSPQERGLVRNEQFF; CDR3 DNA: TGTGCCAGCAGCCCCCAGGAGCGCGGTTTGGTTCGGAATGAGCAGTTCTTC
clone size: .; V gene: TRBV25-1; J gene: TRBJ1-6; D gene: .; CDR3 protein: CASSESGQWNSPLHF; CDR3 DNA: TGTGCCAGCAGTGAATCCGGTCAGTGGAATTCACCCCTCCACTTT
clone size: .; V gene: TRBV7-9; J gene: TRBJ2-7; D gene: TRBD1; CDR3 protein: CTSSLATGAYEQYF; CDR3 DNA: TGTACCAGCAGCTTAGCGACAGGGGCCTACGAGCAGTACTTC
clone size: few; V gene: TRBV12-3/TRBV12-4; J gene: TRBJ2-5; D gene: .; CDR3 protein: CASSLRGGARLVETQYF; CDR3 DNA: TGTGCCAGCAGTTTACGTGGGGGGGCGCGGCTTGTGGAGACCCAGTACTTC